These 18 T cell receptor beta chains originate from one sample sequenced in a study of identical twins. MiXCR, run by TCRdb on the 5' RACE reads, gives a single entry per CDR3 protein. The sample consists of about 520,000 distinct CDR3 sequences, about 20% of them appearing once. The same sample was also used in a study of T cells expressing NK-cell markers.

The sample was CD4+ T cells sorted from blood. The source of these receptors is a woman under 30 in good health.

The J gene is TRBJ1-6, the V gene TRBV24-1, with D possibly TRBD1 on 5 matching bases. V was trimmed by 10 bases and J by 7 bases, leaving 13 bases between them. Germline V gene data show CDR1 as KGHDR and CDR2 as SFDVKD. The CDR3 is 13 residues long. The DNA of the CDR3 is TGTGCCACTCCGTGGGGCCACAATTCACCCCTCCACTTT. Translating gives CATPWGHNSPLHF.

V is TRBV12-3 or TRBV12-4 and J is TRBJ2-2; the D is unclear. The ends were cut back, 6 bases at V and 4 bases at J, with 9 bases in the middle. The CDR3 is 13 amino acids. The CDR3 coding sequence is TGTGCCAGCAGATCACAAACCACCGGGGAGCTGTTTTTT. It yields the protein CASRSQTTGELFF.

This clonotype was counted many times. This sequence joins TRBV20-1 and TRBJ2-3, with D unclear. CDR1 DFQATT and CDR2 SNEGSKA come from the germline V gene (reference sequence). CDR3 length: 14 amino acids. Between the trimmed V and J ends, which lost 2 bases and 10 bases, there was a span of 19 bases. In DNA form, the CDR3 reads TGCAGTGCTAGATTAATAGTCCCCCTTCCGGCGCAGTATTTT. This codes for CSARLIVPLPAQYF.

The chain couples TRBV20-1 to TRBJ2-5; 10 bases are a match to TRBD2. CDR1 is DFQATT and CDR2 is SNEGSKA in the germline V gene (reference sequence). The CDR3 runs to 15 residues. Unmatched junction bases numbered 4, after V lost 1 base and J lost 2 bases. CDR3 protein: CSARVAGGNQETQYF. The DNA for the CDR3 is TGCAGTGCTAGAGTAGCGGGGGGTAATCAAGAGACCCAGTACTTC.

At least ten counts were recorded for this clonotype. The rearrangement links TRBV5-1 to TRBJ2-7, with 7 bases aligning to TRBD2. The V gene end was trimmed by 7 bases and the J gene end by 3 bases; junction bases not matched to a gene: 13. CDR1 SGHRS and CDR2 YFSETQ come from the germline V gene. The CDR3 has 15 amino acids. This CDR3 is CASHYGRPGIYEQYF. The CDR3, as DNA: TGCGCCAGCCACTACGGGAGGCCGGGAATCTACGAGCAGTACTTC.

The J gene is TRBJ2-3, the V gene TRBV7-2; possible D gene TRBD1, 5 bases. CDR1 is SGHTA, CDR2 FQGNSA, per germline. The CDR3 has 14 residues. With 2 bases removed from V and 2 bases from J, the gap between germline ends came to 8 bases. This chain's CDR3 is CASSLKGPTDTQYF. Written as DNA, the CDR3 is TGTGCCAGCAGCTTAAAGGGGCCCACAGATACGCAGTATTTT.

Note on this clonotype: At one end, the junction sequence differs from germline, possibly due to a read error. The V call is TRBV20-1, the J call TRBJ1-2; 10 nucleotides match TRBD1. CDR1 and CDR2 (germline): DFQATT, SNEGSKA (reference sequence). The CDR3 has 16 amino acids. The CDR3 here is CCAEAKGDRGNYGYTF. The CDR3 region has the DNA TGCTGTGCCGAGGCGAAGGGGGACAGGGGTAACTATGGCTACACCTTC.

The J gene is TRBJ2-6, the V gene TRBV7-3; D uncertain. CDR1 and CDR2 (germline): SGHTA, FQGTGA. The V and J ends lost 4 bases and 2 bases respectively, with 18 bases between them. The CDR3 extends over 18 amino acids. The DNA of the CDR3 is TGTGCCAGCAGCTCCCCCGGCTCGGTGGGTCCTGGGGCCAACGTCCTGACTTTC. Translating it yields CASSSPGSVGPGANVLTF.

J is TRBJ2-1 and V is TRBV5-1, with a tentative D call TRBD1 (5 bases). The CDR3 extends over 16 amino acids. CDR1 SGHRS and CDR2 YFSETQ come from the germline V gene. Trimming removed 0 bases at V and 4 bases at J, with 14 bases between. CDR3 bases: TGCGCCAGCAGCTTGGAGGGGTTAGCCCCTTACAATGAGCAGTTCTTC. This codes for CASSLEGLAPYNEQFF.

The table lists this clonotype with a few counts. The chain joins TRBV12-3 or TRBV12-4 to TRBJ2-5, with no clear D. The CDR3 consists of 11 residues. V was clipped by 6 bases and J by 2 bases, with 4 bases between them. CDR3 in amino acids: CASRQQETQYF. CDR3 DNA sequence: TGTGCCAGCAGGCAGCAAGAGACCCAGTACTTC.

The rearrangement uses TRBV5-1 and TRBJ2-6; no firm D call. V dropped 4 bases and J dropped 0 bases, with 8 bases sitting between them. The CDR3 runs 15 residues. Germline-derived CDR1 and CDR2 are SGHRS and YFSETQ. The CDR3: CASSIDRSGANVLTF. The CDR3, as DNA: TGCGCCAGCAGCATAGACCGCTCTGGGGCCAACGTCCTGACTTTC.

The CDR3 nucleotides read TGTGCCAGCAGTTTCAGCTCACTAGCGGGAGGCCTCACAGATACGCAGTATTTT. Residues: CASSFSSLAGGLTDTQYF. The rearrangement uses TRBV12-3 or TRBV12-4 and TRBJ2-3; 12 nucleotides agree with TRBD2. Losses at the gene ends were 3 bases for V and 2 bases for J; bases not matched to a gene: 9. The CDR3 consists of 18 residues.

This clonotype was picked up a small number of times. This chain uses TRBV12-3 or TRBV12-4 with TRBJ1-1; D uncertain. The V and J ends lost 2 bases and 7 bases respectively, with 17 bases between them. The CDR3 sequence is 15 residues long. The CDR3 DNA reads TGTGCCAGCAGTTTAACTTGGGCGCCCGAGGGTGAAGCTTTCTTT. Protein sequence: CASSLTWAPEGEAFF.

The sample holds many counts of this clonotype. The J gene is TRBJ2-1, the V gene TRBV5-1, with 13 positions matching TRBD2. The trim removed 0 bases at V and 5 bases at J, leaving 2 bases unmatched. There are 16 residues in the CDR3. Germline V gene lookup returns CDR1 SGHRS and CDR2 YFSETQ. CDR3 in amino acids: CASSLDGTSGNNEQFF. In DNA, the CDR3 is TGCGCCAGCAGCTTGGACGGGACTAGCGGGAACAATGAGCAGTTCTTC. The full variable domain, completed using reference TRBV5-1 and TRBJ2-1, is KAGVTQTPRYLIKTRGQQVTLSCSPISGHRSVSWYQQTPGQGLQFLFEYFSETQRNKGNFPGRFSGRQFSNSRSEMNVSTLELGDSALYLCASSLDGTSGNNEQFFGPGTRLTVL.

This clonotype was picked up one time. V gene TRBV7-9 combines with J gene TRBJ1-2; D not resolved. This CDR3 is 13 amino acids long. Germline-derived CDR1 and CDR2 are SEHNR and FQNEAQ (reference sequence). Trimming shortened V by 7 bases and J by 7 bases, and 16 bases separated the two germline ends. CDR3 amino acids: CASNNRTLSGYTF. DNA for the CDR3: TGTGCCAGCAACAATCGAACACTCTCTGGCTACACCTTC.

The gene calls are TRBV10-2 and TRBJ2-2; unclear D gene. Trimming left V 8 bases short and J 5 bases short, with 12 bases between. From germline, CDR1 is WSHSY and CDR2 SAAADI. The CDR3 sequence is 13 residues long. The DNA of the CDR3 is TGCGCCAGCGGCTGGGATCCAACCGGGGAGCTGTTTTTT. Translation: CASGWDPTGELFF.

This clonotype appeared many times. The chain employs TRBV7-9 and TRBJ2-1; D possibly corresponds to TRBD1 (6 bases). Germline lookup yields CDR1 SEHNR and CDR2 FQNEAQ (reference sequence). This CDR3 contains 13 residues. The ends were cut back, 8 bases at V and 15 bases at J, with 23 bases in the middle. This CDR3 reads CASGYLTGFVGFF. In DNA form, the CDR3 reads TGTGCCAGCGGATATTTAACAGGGTTTGTCGGGTTCTTC.

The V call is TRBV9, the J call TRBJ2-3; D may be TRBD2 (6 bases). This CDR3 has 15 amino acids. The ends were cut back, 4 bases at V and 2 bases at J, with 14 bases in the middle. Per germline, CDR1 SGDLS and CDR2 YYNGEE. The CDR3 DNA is TGTGCCAGCAGCTTCCGTGGGGGGTACACAGATACGCAGTATTTT. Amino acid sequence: CASSFRGGYTDTQYF.